This T cell receptor beta chain was identified in a study of cytomegalovirus exposure and HLA in healthy donors. Some clones are missing from TCRdb's copy, which holds only in-frame ones; the method was immunoSEQ multiplex PCR. The sample carries roughly 150,000 clones, 85% to 90% recorded once. CDR1 is SGHNT, CDR2 YENEEA, per germline. V lost 5 bases and J lost 6; bases outside the gene matches: 16. The CDR3 totals 16 residues. The material sequenced was PBMCs. V and J are TRBV11-3 and TRBJ2-7, with 7 positions matching TRBD1. This receptor was taken from a woman younger than 35 in good health and CMV-seropositive. The CDR3 coding sequence is TGTGCCAGCAGCCCGCCGACAGGGACCTTTTCGTCCGAGCAGTACTTC. Translating gives CASSPPTGTFSSEQYF.